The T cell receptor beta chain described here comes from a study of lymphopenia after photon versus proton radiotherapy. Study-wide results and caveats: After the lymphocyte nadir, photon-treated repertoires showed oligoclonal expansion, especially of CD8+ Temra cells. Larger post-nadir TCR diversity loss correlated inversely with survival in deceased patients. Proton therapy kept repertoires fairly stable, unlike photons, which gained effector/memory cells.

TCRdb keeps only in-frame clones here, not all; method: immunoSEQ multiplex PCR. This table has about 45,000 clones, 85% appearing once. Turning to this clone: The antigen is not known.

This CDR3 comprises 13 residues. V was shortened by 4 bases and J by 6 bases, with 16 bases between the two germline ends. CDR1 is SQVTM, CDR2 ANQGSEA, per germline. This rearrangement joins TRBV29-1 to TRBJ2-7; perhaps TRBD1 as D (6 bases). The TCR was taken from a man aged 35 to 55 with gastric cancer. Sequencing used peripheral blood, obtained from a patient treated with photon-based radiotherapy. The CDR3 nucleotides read TGCAGCGTTGTCAGGGGATCCTGGGGCGAGCAGTACTTC. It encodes CSVVRGSWGEQYF.